The 28 T cell receptor beta chains below come from one sample, sequenced in a study of cytomegalovirus exposure and HLA in healthy donors. Some clones are missing from TCRdb's copy, which holds only in-frame ones; the method was immunoSEQ multiplex PCR. Altogether over 250,000 clones are present, 70% to 90% being singletons, with the ten largest covering approximately 1%. The specimen was PBMCs. Every receptor here comes from a woman under 30 in good health and CMV-seronegative.

This chain joins TRBV10-3 and TRBJ2-7; 12 nucleotides align to TRBD1. The CDR3 runs to 13 residues. V dropped 6 bases and J dropped 6; count of bases not matched to a gene: 3. Germline loops: CDR1 ENHRY, CDR2 SYGVKD. Here the CDR3 DNA reads TGTGCCATCAGGGGGGACAGGGGGCGCGAGCAGTACTTC. The encoded protein is CAIRGDRGREQYF.

This clone showed up just a few times. J is TRBJ1-2 and V is TRBV19; D remains ambiguous. V dropped 6 bases and J dropped 6 bases, with 11 bases sitting between them. Germline V lookup: CDR1 LNHDA, CDR2 SQIVND (reference sequence). The CDR3 length is 12 residues. CDR3: CASRRRQDGYTF. The CDR3 coding sequence is TGTGCCAGTAGAAGAAGACAAGATGGCTACACCTTC.

The chain employs TRBV5-1 and TRBJ2-7; 8 positions match TRBD1. The ends lost 3 bases at V and 0 bases at J; junction bases unmatched: 2. This CDR3 contains 14 residues. Germline lookup yields CDR1 SGHRS and CDR2 YFSETQ. Here the CDR3 reads CASSWGQDSYEQYF. For the CDR3, the DNA is TGCGCCAGCAGCTGGGGACAGGACTCCTACGAGCAGTACTTC.

The chain is built from TRBV7-3 and TRBJ2-3, with a possible D match to TRBD2 (6 bases). CDR1 is SGHTA and CDR2 is FQGTGA in the germline V gene. This CDR3 is built from 13 residues. The V end lost 5 bases, the J end lost 2 bases, and 8 bases lay between the germline ends. The CDR3 loop is CASSQDYTDTQYF. Written as DNA, the CDR3 is TGTGCCAGCAGCCAGGACTACACAGATACGCAGTATTTT.

The rearrangement links TRBV11-3 to TRBJ1-2; tentatively, D is TRBD1 (5 bases). From germline, CDR1 is SGHNT and CDR2 YENEEA. CDR3 length: 14 amino acids. V dropped 5 bases and J dropped 8 bases, with 18 bases sitting between them. The CDR3 loop reads CASSPISGEAGYTF. The CDR3 nucleotides read TGTGCCAGCAGCCCAATCTCGGGGGAAGCGGGCTACACCTTC.

The chain carries TRBV29-1 and TRBJ1-1; possibly TRBD1 for D (5 bases). Germline V lookup: CDR1 SQVTM, CDR2 ANQGSEA. Trimming took 6 bases from V and 0 from J, leaving 20 bases between them. The length of the CDR3 is 16 residues. The chain's CDR3 is CSVKLPGPFMNTEAFF. The DNA of the CDR3 is TGCAGCGTAAAACTTCCAGGGCCCTTCATGAACACTGAAGCTTTCTTT.

The CDR3 is CASSLRGDSYEQYF. DNA of the CDR3: TGTGCCAGCAGCTTACGCGGGGATTCCTACGAGCAGTACTTC. The chain uses TRBV11-3 and TRBJ2-7; D possibly corresponds to TRBD2 (6 bases). Trimming stripped 2 bases from V and 1 base from J, with 9 bases between. Germline CDR1 and CDR2: SGHNT and YENEEA. There are 14 residues in the CDR3.

The chain links TRBV4-3 to TRBJ1-1, with D possibly matching TRBD1 (5 bases). The germline gives CDR1 LGHNA, CDR2 YSLEER. Trimming left V 5 bases short and J 1 base short, with 11 bases between. The CDR3 is 14 amino acids. The CDR3: CASSSTDRNTEAFF. The CDR3 coding sequence is TGCGCCAGCAGCTCTACCGACAGGAACACTGAAGCTTTCTTT.

V gene TRBV4-3 combines with J gene TRBJ1-2; 7 bases fit TRBD1. The V gene's germline CDR1 is LGHNA and CDR2 YSLEER. This CDR3 has 14 residues. J gave up 4 bases and V 3 bases, and 5 bases lay outside the gene matches. DNA of the CDR3: TGCGCCAGCAGCCAGGGGACAGATGCCTATGGCTACACCTTC. It yields the protein CASSQGTDAYGYTF.

V usage is TRBV9 and J usage is TRBJ2-5, with TRBD2 matching over 9 bases. The CDR3 has 17 amino acids. Germline CDR1 SGDLS, CDR2 YYNGEE. J gave up 1 base and V 0 bases, and 7 bases lay outside the gene matches. As DNA, the CDR3 is TGTGCCAGCAGCGTAGGCCGGCTAGCGGGGATCCAAGAGACCCAGTACTTC. Translation gives CASSVGRLAGIQETQYF.

The genes are TRBV9 and TRBJ1-1; 8 nucleotides agree with TRBD1. The CDR3 is made up of 17 amino acids. Losses at the gene ends were 4 bases for V and 1 base for J; bases not matched to a gene: 12. CDR1 and CDR2 from the germline V gene are SGDLS and YYNGEE. CDR3 amino acids: CASSPRTGNRKNTEAFF. The CDR3 DNA reads as TGTGCCAGCAGCCCCCGGACAGGGAATAGAAAGAACACTGAAGCTTTCTTT.

This sequence joins TRBV7-9 and TRBJ2-7, with TRBD2 as a possible D gene (6 bases). The germline V gene encodes CDR1 SEHNR and CDR2 FQNEAQ (reference sequence). Between the trimmed V and J ends, which lost 1 base and 5 bases, there was a span of 9 bases. The CDR3 extends over 13 amino acids. The CDR3 here is CASSLGWRDEQYF. The DNA for the CDR3 is TGTGCCAGCAGCTTAGGATGGAGGGACGAGCAGTACTTC. Drawing the rest from reference TRBV7-9 and TRBJ2-7, the complete variable domain is DTGVSQNPRHKITKRGQNVTFRCDPISEHNRLYWYRQTLGQGPEFLTYFQNEAQLEKSRLLSDRFSAERPKGSFSTLEIQRTEQGDSAMYLCASSLGWRDEQYFGPGTRLTVT.

This chain links TRBV27 with TRBJ2-1; 15 nucleotides align to TRBD2. Losses at the gene ends were 4 bases for V and 6 bases for J; bases not matched to a gene: 1. The V gene's germline CDR1 is MNHEY and CDR2 SMNVEV (reference sequence). This CDR3 has 15 amino acids. For the CDR3, the DNA is TGTGCCAGCAGTTGGACTAGCGGGAGGGCCAATGAGCAGTTCTTC. Its translation is CASSWTSGRANEQFF.

The chain couples TRBV7-3 to TRBJ1-4; D remains unclear. The V end lost 4 bases, the J end lost 0 bases, and 3 bases lay between the germline ends. Germline loops: CDR1 SGHTA, CDR2 FQGTGA. CDR3 length equals 13 residues. CDR3 in DNA: TGTGCCAGCAGCTCATCAACTAATGAAAAACTGTTTTTT. This sequence encodes CASSSSTNEKLFF.

The chain has TRBV6-5 and TRBJ2-2, with TRBD1 as a possible D gene (6 bases). Germline V lookup: CDR1 MNHEY, CDR2 SVGAGI. V dropped 6 bases and J dropped 8 bases, with 13 bases sitting between them. The CDR3 runs to 13 residues. The CDR3 spells CASSSGQTGELFF. DNA for the CDR3: TGTGCCAGCAGCTCCGGACAGACTGGGGAGCTGTTTTTT.

The chain is built from TRBV9 and TRBJ1-3, with TRBD1 as a possible D gene (6 bases). This CDR3 comprises 16 residues. V shed 3 bases and J shed 1 base, with 14 bases lying between them. Germline lookup yields CDR1 SGDLS and CDR2 YYNGEE. As DNA, the CDR3 is TGTGCCAGCAGCGCCGATGTCAGGGGATCTGGAAACACCATATATTTT. Encoded protein: CASSADVRGSGNTIYF.

The chain has TRBV5-6 and TRBJ1-2; D call uncertain. Per the germline V gene, CDR1 is SGHDT and CDR2 is YYEEEE. The CDR3 contains 13 residues. V shed 8 bases and J shed 2 bases, with 13 bases lying between them. The CDR3, as DNA: TGTGCCAGTTCGGGGTCCTCGAACTATGGCTACACCTTC. Its translation is CASSGSSNYGYTF.

This clone was counted between two and nine times. The genes are TRBV5-1 and TRBJ1-2; 9 nucleotides align to TRBD1. The V and J ends lost 4 bases and 6 bases, in that order; junction bases with no gene match: 4. Germline CDR1 and CDR2: SGHRS and YFSETQ. The CDR3 runs to 13 residues. CDR3 nucleotide sequence: TGCGCCAGCAGCCGCGGGACAGGGAATGGCTACACCTTC. Translated, it gives CASSRGTGNGYTF.

The chain carries TRBV7-6 and TRBJ2-5, with D tentatively TRBD2 (5 bases). The ends were cut back, 5 bases at V and 1 base at J, with 11 bases in the middle. CDR3 length equals 14 residues. The germline V gene has CDR1 SGHVS and CDR2 FNYEAQ. CDR3 amino acids: CASSRLAVQETQYF. The DNA of the CDR3 is TGTGCCAGCAGCCGTCTAGCCGTCCAAGAGACCCAGTACTTC.

The genes are TRBV6-5 and TRBJ1-5; a possible D gene is TRBD1 (5 bases). The CDR3 contains 14 residues. CDR1 is MNHEY, CDR2 SVGAGI, per germline. V was shortened by 6 bases and J by 6 bases, with 15 bases between the two germline ends. CDR3 nucleotides: TGTGCCAGCAGCGGGGGGGAAATGGGTCAGCCCCAGCATTTT. This translates into CASSGGEMGQPQHF.

V usage is TRBV14 and J usage is TRBJ1-4; no clear D. Germline-derived CDR1 and CDR2 are SGHDN and FVKESK. The CDR3 consists of 12 residues. Trimming left V 2 bases short and J 14 bases short, with 12 bases between. In DNA, the CDR3 is TGTGCCAGCAGCCAACGGTGGAAGAGGCTGTTTTTT. This sequence encodes CASSQRWKRLFF.

The genes are TRBV15 and TRBJ2-7; 8 nucleotides line up with TRBD1. Germline CDR1 LNHNV, CDR2 YYDKDF (reference sequence). V gave up 1 base and J gave up 0 bases; unmatched junction bases: 2. The CDR3 has 15 amino acids. The CDR3 DNA follows: TGTGCCACCAGCAGAGCTGGACAGGGCTCCTACGAGCAGTACTTC. It specifies CATSRAGQGSYEQYF.

The chain recombines TRBV30 with TRBJ1-5; TRBD1 matches 7 bases. Losses at the gene ends were 1 base for V and 3 bases for J; bases not matched to a gene: 6. Germline V gives CDR1 GTSNPN, CDR2 SVGIG (reference sequence). This CDR3 is 15 amino acids long. The CDR3 DNA sequence: TGTGCCTGGAGTGCCACAGGGGCCCACAATCAGCCCCAGCATTTT. It codes for CAWSATGAHNQPQHF.

This chain links TRBV27 with TRBJ1-5; 10 bases fit TRBD1. CDR1 is MNHEY, CDR2 SMNVEV, per germline (reference sequence). The CDR3 length is 14 residues. Germline trimming cut 6 bases from V and 11 bases from J; bases unmatched to any gene: 10. The CDR3 coding sequence is TGTGCCAGCAGCTCAGGGACAGGGGTGGGAGCCCAGCATTTT. Amino acids: CASSSGTGVGAQHF.

In its sample, this clone was seen a few times. J is TRBJ2-2 and V is TRBV5-1, with 8 bases aligning to TRBD1. Germline V gives CDR1 SGHRS, CDR2 YFSETQ. After removal of 6 bases from V and 1 base from J, the junction contained 2 bases not matched to a gene. The CDR3 is made up of 14 amino acids. CDR3 in amino acids: CASNRGENTGELFF. The CDR3, as DNA: TGCGCCAGCAACAGGGGGGAGAACACCGGGGAGCTGTTTTTT.

As regards this clone: Within the sample, other DNA sequences also encode this same CDR3. The rearrangement links TRBV18 to TRBJ1-6; TRBD1 aligns across 9 bases. The V gene end was trimmed by 6 bases and the J gene end by 8 bases; junction bases not matched to a gene: 5. The CDR3 covers 14 residues. CDR1 and CDR2 from the germline V gene are KGHSH and LQKENI. The CDR3 is CASSPRTGDSPLHF. Here the CDR3 DNA reads TGTGCCAGCTCCCCTCGGACAGGGGATTCACCCCTCCACTTT.

V usage is TRBV6-5 and J usage is TRBJ1-2, with D tentatively TRBD1 (5 bases). Trimming stripped 2 bases from V and 5 bases from J, with 15 bases between. The V gene's germline CDR1 is MNHEY and CDR2 SVGAGI. The CDR3 contains 15 residues. CDR3 amino acids: CASSYQLDRIYGYTF. As DNA, the CDR3 is TGTGCCAGCAGTTACCAGCTCGACAGAATATATGGCTACACCTTC.

The gene calls are TRBV7-2 and TRBJ1-2; D is perhaps TRBD1 (5 bases). The CDR3 contains 13 residues. The germline CDR1 and CDR2 sequences are SGHTA and FQGNSA. Between the trimmed V and J ends, which lost 1 base and 7 bases, there was a span of 10 bases. This CDR3 is CASSLGGPLGYTF. CDR3 DNA sequence: TGTGCCAGCAGCTTAGGGGGCCCCCTTGGCTACACCTTC.